A selection of T cell receptor beta chains follows, all from one sample in a study of OX40 agonist ivuxolimab in advanced cancers. This table comes from immunoSEQ multiplex PCR, and its TCRdb copy is limited to in-frame clones, with some not included. The sample has tens of thousands of clones, 85% to 95% seen once. The material was CD4+ or CD8+ T cells sorted from blood, obtained in a trial of the OX40 agonist ivuxolimab. These receptors were obtained from an adult with an advanced solid tumor such as melanoma, head and neck, liver or kidney cancer. Each CDR3 is given with its conserved first and last residue. Fields, in order: V gene, J gene, CDR3 protein.

v_call: TRBV7-9; j_call: TRBJ2-1; cdr3_aa: CASRLGQPLYNEQFF
v_call: TRBV7-9; j_call: TRBJ1-1; cdr3_aa: CASSQTTGGRGYTEAFF
v_call: TRBV2; j_call: TRBJ2-5; cdr3_aa: CASTYGASQETQYF
v_call: TRBV30; j_call: TRBJ2-1; cdr3_aa: CAWSIDRPYNEQFF
v_call: TRBV30; j_call: TRBJ2-7; cdr3_aa: CAWSVGGSYEQYF
v_call: TRBV27; j_call: TRBJ2-7; cdr3_aa: CASRHGSYEQYF
v_call: TRBV7-7; j_call: TRBJ2-7; cdr3_aa: CASSFRESYEQYF
v_call: TRBV7-9; j_call: TRBJ1-1; cdr3_aa: CASSLSRGNTEAFF
v_call: TRBV27; j_call: TRBJ1-1; cdr3_aa: CASSYLGQNTEAFF
v_call: TRBV7-9; j_call: TRBJ2-1; cdr3_aa: CASSLGSGNEQFF
v_call: TRBV5-6; j_call: TRBJ1-6; cdr3_aa: CASSFGTGGSPLHF
v_call: TRBV7-8; j_call: TRBJ2-5; cdr3_aa: CASSTPDDRDRVLLSQYF
v_call: TRBV7-6; j_call: TRBJ2-1; cdr3_aa: CASSIRTNNEQFF
v_call: TRBV4-3; j_call: TRBJ1-4; cdr3_aa: CASSQVDEKLFF
v_call: TRBV19; j_call: TRBJ2-3; cdr3_aa: CASSIDRATDTQYF
v_call: TRBV29-1; j_call: TRBJ2-1; cdr3_aa: CSVEWYNEQFF
v_call: TRBV9; j_call: TRBJ2-7; cdr3_aa: CASSVSRESSYEQYF
v_call: TRBV2; j_call: TRBJ2-2; cdr3_aa: CATILRNSLGSNTGELFF